These 2 T cell receptor beta chains share one sample of origin, sequenced in a study of blood T cells in healthy people across ages. A J-beta primer mix and a sample-barcoded 5' primer were used in a second PCR of about 7 to 11 cycles. A single record per CDR3 protein comes from TCRdb applying MiXCR to the 5' RACE reads. The sample includes about 730,000 distinct CDR3 sequences, about 40% seen only once; the top ten take 20% to 25%. Sequenced material: blood. These receptors came from a woman aged 55-69 years in good health.

This chain uses TRBV29-1 with TRBJ2-7; maybe TRBD1 (5 bases). The CDR3 is 13 amino acids. CDR1 is SQVTM and CDR2 is ANQGSEA in the germline V gene. V lost 5 bases and J 3 bases, leaving 14 bases between the germline ends. The CDR3 region has the DNA TGCAGCGTTTCTCAGGGAACTGTCTACGAGCAGTACTTC. Its protein product is CSVSQGTVYEQYF.

Turning to this clonotype: Possible read error: a much larger clone is one base away. The rearrangement uses TRBV3-1 and TRBJ2-4; 9 nucleotides align to TRBD1. This CDR3 has 13 residues. Trimming removed 5 bases from V and 13 bases from J; junction bases left unmatched: 9. Germline V gene data show CDR1 as LGHDT and CDR2 as YNNKEL (reference sequence). CDR3 protein: CASSSGTGTKQYF. The CDR3 nucleotides are TGTGCCAGCAGCTCCGGGACAGGGACCAAGCAGTACTTC.